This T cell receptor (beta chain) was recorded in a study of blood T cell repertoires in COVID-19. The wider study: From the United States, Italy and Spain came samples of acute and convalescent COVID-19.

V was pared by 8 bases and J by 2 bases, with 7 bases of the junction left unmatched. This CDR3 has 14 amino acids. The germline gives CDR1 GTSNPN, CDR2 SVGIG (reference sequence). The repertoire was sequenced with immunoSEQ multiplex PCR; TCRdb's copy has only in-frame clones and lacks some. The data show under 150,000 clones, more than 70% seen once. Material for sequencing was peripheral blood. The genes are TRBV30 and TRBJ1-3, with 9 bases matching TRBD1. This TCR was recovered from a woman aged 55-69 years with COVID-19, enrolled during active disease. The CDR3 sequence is CARARQGAGNTIYF. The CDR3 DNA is TGTGCCCGGGCGAGACAGGGGGCTGGAAACACCATATATTTT.